This TCR beta chain derives from a study of T cells in localized non-small cell lung cancer. Details on this clone: The target antigen is unknown.

Overall study results and limits: There were a median roughly 60 of the top 100 tumor clones appearing in adjacent lung. Uninvolved neighboring lung showed the greatest T cell clonality, exceeding tumor. Blood T cell density predicted longer survival; adjacent-lung clonality, shorter. Sequencing covered just one tumor region, so heterogeneity cannot be ruled out.

Measured with immunoSEQ multiplex PCR; TCRdb has only the in-frame clones, and not every one. The sample records about 40,000 clones, roughly nine tenths being singletons. The source is a woman aged 40-69 years with stage II lung adenocarcinoma. The sample was PBMCs, taken before any cancer treatment.

CDR3 protein: CASSPRTGDTEAFF. The DNA of the CDR3 is TGTGCCAGCTCACCAAGAACGGGGGACACTGAAGCTTTCTTT. V gene TRBV18 combines with J gene TRBJ1-1; tentatively, D is TRBD1 (5 bases). The V end lost 2 bases, the J end lost 3 bases, and 10 bases lay between the germline ends. Germline assignment: CDR1 KGHSH and CDR2 LQKENI. This CDR3 contains 14 residues.